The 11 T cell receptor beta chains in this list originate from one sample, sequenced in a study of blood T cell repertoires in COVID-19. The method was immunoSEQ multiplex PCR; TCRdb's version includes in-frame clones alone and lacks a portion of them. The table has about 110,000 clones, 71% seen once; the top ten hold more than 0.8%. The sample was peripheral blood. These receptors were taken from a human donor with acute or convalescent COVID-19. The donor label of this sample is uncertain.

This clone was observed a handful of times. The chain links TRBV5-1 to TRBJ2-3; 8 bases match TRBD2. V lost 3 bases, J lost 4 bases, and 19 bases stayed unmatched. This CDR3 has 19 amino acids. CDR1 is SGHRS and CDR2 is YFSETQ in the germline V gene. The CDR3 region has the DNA TGCGCCAGCAGCTCCCACGGACTAGCAAGAAATCGAGGGGCAGATACGCAGTATTTT. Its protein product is CASSSHGLARNRGADTQYF.

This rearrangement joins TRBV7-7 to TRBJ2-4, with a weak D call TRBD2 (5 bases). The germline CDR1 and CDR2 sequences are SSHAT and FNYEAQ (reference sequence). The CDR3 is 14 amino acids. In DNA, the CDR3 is TGTGCTAGCGTATTGATCCCCCGAGGGAACATTCAGTACTTC. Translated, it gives CASVLIPRGNIQYF.

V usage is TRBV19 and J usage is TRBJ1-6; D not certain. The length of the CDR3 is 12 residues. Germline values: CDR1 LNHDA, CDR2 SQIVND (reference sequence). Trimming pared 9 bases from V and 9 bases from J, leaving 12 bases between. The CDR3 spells CASSSSVSPLHF. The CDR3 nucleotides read TGTGCCAGCTCTTCGTCGGTTTCACCCCTCCACTTT. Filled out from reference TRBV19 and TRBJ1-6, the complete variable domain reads DGGITQSPKYLFRKEGQNVTLSCEQNLNHDAMYWYRQDPGQGLRLIYYSQIVNDFQKGDIAEGYSVSREKKESFPLTVTSAQKNPTAFYLCASSSSVSPLHFGNGTRLTVT.

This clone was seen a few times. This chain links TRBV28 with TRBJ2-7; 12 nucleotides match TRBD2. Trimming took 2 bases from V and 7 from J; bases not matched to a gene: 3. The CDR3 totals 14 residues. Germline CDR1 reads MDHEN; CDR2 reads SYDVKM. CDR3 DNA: TGTGCCAGCAGTTTACGCGGGACTAGCGGGGAGCAGTACTTC. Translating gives CASSLRGTSGEQYF. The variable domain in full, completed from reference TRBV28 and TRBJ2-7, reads DVKVTQSSRYLVKRTGEKVFLECVQDMDHENMFWYRQDPGLGLRLIYFSYDVKMKEKGDIPEGYSVSREKKERFSLILESASTNQTSMYLCASSLRGTSGEQYFGPGTRLTVT.

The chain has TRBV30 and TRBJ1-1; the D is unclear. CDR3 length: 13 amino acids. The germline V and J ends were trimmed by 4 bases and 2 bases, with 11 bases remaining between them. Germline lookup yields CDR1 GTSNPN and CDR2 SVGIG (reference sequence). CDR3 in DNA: TGTGCCTGGATTCGGGGTAGTAACACTGAAGCTTTCTTT. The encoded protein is CAWIRGSNTEAFF.

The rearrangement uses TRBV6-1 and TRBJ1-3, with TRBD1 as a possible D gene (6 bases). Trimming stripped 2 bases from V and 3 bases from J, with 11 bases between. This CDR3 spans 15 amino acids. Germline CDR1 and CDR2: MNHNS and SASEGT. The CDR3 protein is CASSETTGYGNTIYF. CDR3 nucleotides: TGTGCCAGCAGTGAAACAACAGGGTATGGAAACACCATATATTTT.

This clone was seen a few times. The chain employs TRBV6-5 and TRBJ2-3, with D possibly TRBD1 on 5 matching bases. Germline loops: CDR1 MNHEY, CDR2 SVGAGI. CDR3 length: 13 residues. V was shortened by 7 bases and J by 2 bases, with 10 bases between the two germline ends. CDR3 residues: CASTSGHTDTQYF. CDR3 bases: TGTGCCAGCACGTCAGGACACACAGATACGCAGTATTTT.

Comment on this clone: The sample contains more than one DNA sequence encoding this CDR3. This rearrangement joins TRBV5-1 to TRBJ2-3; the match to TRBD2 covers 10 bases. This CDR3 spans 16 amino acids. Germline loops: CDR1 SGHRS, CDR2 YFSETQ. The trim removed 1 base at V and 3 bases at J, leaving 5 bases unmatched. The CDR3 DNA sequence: TGCGCCAGCAGCTTGTCGCTAGCGGGGGTGACAGATACGCAGTATTTT. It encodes CASSLSLAGVTDTQYF.

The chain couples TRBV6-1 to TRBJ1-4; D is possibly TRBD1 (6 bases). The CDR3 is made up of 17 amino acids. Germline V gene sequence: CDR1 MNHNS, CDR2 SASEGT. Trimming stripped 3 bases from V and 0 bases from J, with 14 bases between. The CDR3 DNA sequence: TGTGCCAGCAGTGACCGGGACACCCACGCAACTAATGAAAAACTGTTTTTT. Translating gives CASSDRDTHATNEKLFF.

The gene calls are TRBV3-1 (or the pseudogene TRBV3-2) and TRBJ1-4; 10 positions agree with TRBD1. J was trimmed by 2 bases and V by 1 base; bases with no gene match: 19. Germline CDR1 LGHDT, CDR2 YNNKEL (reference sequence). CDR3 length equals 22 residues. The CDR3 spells CASSQVRTGTGETRWTNEKLFF. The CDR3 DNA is TGTGCCAGCAGCCAAGTTAGGACCGGGACAGGGGAGACCCGGTGGACTAATGAAAAACTGTTTTTT.

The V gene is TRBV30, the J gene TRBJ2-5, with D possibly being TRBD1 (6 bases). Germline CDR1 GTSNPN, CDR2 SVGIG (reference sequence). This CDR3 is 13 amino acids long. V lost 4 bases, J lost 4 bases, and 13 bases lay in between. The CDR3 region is CAWKTGGGETQYF. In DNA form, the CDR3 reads TGTGCCTGGAAGACAGGTGGCGGAGAGACCCAGTACTTC.